This T cell receptor (beta chain) is from a study of blood T cell repertoires in COVID-19. The wider study: The cDNA or gDNA used as material had been derived from T cells, B-cell-depleted T cells, or PBMCs.

The V end lost 1 base, the J end lost 4 bases, and 8 bases lay between the germline ends. This CDR3 has 13 residues. Germline V gene lookup returns CDR1 GTSNPN and CDR2 SVGIG (reference sequence). Original data processing: Reference gene primer amplification yielded estimated nucleated cell counts. Produced via immunoSEQ multiplex PCR; TCRdb's table is partial and in-frame only. V and J calls and clone size are copied from that table; D and trimming were computed from the DNA. The sample carries about 400,000 clones, around 89% recorded once. Sequencing was carried out using peripheral blood. This receptor was identified in a young woman with acute or convalescent COVID-19. The chain couples TRBV30 to TRBJ1-5, with unresolved D. The CDR3 bases are TGTGCCTGGAGTGCACGAGAAAATCAGCCCCAGCATTTT. Amino acids: CAWSARENQPQHF.